This TCR beta chain emerged from a study of T-cell memory formation after mild COVID-19. Study summary: Each donor largely had its own TCR clusters. Study observations and caveats: Clones from the second wave (peaking day 37) had unconfirmed SARS-CoV-2 specificity. Clones which contracted sat mainly in CM and EM if CD4+, and in EMRA if CD8+. Pre-infection memory held some responding clones, suggesting pre-existing cross-reactive T cells responded.

This clonotype was counted at least ten times. What it recognizes is unknown. The CDR3 totals 14 residues. Germline values: CDR1 SGHNT, CDR2 YYREEE (reference sequence). Trimming took 4 bases from V and 5 from J, leaving 15 bases between them. In TCRdb, the 5' RACE reads were re-called with MiXCR into one record per CDR3 protein. The data contain some 100,000 distinct CDR3 sequences, over 8.5% of them singletons. The chain joins TRBV5-4 to TRBJ1-1; unclear D gene. This clonotype originated in a young man who had mild COVID-19 (a few samples of this study predate the infection). Cell type and time point are not known. Sequencing input: PBMCs or a T cell subset sorted from them (not recorded which). The CDR3 DNA reads TGTGCCAGCAGCCGAGCGTCGGATTATACTGAAGCTTTCTTT. It encodes CASSRASDYTEAFF.